This T cell receptor (beta chain) came from a study of T cell responses to AZD1222 COVID-19 vaccine. Using immunoSEQ multiplex PCR, the repertoire was profiled, and TCRdb retains in-frame clones only, with some absent. The table records some 110,000 clones, about 86% of them present only once. V lost 11 bases and J lost 0, with 17 bases in between. Germline V gene lookup returns CDR1 LNHDA and CDR2 SQIVND (reference sequence). CDR3 size: 14 residues. Judged by abundance, this clone is medium-sized. The chain links TRBV19 to TRBJ2-7; D might be TRBD1 or TRBD2, each matching 5 bases. The sample consisted of peripheral blood, taken 28 days after the second AZD1222 dose. This clonotype was obtained from an adult who received the AZD1222 COVID-19 vaccine. CDR3 amino acids: CAAGTASSSYEQYF. CDR3 nucleotides: TGTGCCGCTGGGACGGCGTCCTCCTCCTACGAGCAGTACTTC.